The 15 T cell receptor beta chains presented below share a single source sample, sequenced in a study of cytomegalovirus exposure and HLA in healthy donors (dated by TCRdb to 2016 to 2017). The library was produced with the immunoSEQ multiplex PCR assay. The multiplex PCR relied on a mix of 60 forward primers for TCR Vbeta segments and 13 reverse primers for TCR Jbeta segments. Entries here come from immuneACCESS through TCRdb and include only in-frame sequences with V and J called. Some clones fail to appear in such tables; in the studies checked, an unresolved V gene covers under half of the shortfall, and the cause of the remainder is unknown. The sample includes approximately 76,000 clones, with roughly 73% observed a single time. The top ten clonotypes cover about 16% of the sample. Input material: PBMCs. All receptors derive from a woman aged 35 to 49 in good health and CMV-seropositive.

This clone was counted once. The chain is built from TRBV29-1 and TRBJ1-2, with 8 positions matching TRBD1. Unmatched junction bases numbered 8, after V lost 5 bases and J lost 0 bases. CDR3 length equals 15 residues. The germline V gene encodes CDR1 SQVTM and CDR2 ANQGSEA. The CDR3 region has the DNA TGCAGCGTTAGACAGGGGACAAACTCTAACTATGGCTACACCTTC. As protein: CSVRQGTNSNYGYTF.

The chain carries TRBV7-9 and TRBJ2-5; TRBD2 might be the D (5 bases). This CDR3 is built from 13 residues. CDR1 is SEHNR, CDR2 FQNEAQ, per germline (reference sequence). Deletions cut 5 bases from V and 1 base from J, with 8 bases between. The CDR3 DNA is TGTGCCAGCAGCGGGGAGTTCCAAGAGACCCAGTACTTC. Encoded protein: CASSGEFQETQYF.

This clone was counted only a few times. The chain links TRBV11-2 to TRBJ1-5; D is possibly TRBD1 (6 bases). Germline CDR1 reads SGHAT; CDR2 reads FQNNGV. The CDR3 is 15 residues long. Trimming removed 1 base from V and 1 base from J, with 8 bases in between. Written as DNA, the CDR3 is TGTGCCAGCAGCTTAGTTCAGGGGAGCAATCAGCCCCAGCATTTT. Translated: CASSLVQGSNQPQHF.

CDR3 in DNA: TGTGCCTGGAGTCTCTCCGGCTCCTATAATTCACCCCTCCACTTT. As protein: CAWSLSGSYNSPLHF. The chain joins TRBV30 to TRBJ1-6; no reliable D call. Germline CDR1 and CDR2: GTSNPN and SVGIG (reference sequence). This CDR3 region has 15 residues. Deletions cut 2 bases from V and 0 bases from J, with 8 bases between.

The rearrangement joins TRBV6-1 to TRBJ2-7, with 7 bases matching TRBD2. The CDR3 has 13 amino acids. CDR1 is MNHNS and CDR2 is SASEGT in the germline V gene. Unmatched junction bases numbered 3, after V lost 2 bases and J lost 5 bases. This CDR3 reads CASSERDYHEQYF. In nucleotides, the CDR3 is TGTGCCAGCAGTGAAAGGGACTACCACGAGCAGTACTTC.

The rearrangement links TRBV5-6 to TRBJ2-1; 8 bases map to TRBD2. V shed 0 bases, J shed 6 bases, and the junction held 2 bases outside the gene matches. This CDR3 comprises 14 residues. CDR1 and CDR2 from the germline V gene are SGHDT and YYEEEE. The CDR3 loop is CASSLDGTSNEQFF. DNA of the CDR3: TGTGCCAGCAGCTTGGACGGGACTAGCAATGAGCAGTTCTTC.

The CDR3 reads CASSLLGLANYEQYF. In DNA form, the CDR3 reads TGTGCCAGCAGTTTGTTGGGACTAGCGAACTACGAGCAGTACTTC. J is TRBJ2-7 and V is TRBV28, with 10 positions matching TRBD2. The germline CDR1 and CDR2 sequences are MDHEN and SYDVKM. The CDR3 totals 15 residues. The trim removed 3 bases at V and 3 bases at J, leaving 5 bases unmatched. The variable domain in full, with the rest retrieved from reference TRBV28 and TRBJ2-7, is DVKVTQSSRYLVKRTGEKVFLECVQDMDHENMFWYRQDPGLGLRLIYFSYDVKMKEKGDIPEGYSVSREKKERFSLILESASTNQTSMYLCASSLLGLANYEQYFGPGTRLTVT.

V is TRBV5-1 and J is TRBJ1-6, with 9 bases identical to TRBD1. V dropped 4 bases and J dropped 10; count of bases not matched to a gene: 6. CDR3 length: 14 residues. CDR1 is SGHRS and CDR2 is YFSETQ in the germline V gene. For the CDR3, the DNA is TGCGCCAGCAGCACCGGACAGGGGAGGTCACCCCTCCACTTT. This gives the protein CASSTGQGRSPLHF.

The chain is built from TRBV5-1 and TRBJ1-2, with D hard to call. V was pared by 0 bases and J by 7 bases, with 22 bases between. CDR1 and CDR2 from the germline V gene are SGHRS and YFSETQ. The CDR3 covers 17 residues. The CDR3 region is CASSLGGTTGREGGYTF. The CDR3 nucleotides read TGCGCCAGCAGCTTGGGCGGAACAACCGGGCGTGAGGGTGGCTACACCTTC.

The chain links TRBV25-1 to TRBJ1-2; D possibly corresponds to TRBD1 (6 bases). The CDR3 contains 14 residues. V lost 3 bases to trimming and J lost 4 bases, with 12 bases between them. Germline lookup yields CDR1 MGHDK and CDR2 SYGVNS. The CDR3 is CASSDPGHVYGYTF. As DNA, the CDR3 is TGTGCCAGCAGTGACCCGGGACACGTCTATGGCTACACCTTC.

The gene calls are TRBV6-6 and TRBJ1-2; no firm D call. The CDR3 runs to 15 residues. V was shortened by 0 bases and J by 5 bases, with 13 bases between the two germline ends. Germline V gives CDR1 MNHNY, CDR2 SVGAGI (reference sequence). DNA of the CDR3: TGTGCCAGCAGTTACTCTGGCAGATCACCATATGGCTACACCTTC. Protein sequence: CASSYSGRSPYGYTF.

On this clone: An end of the junction does not agree with germline; a read error may underlie this. The chain is built from TRBV7-9 and TRBJ1-2; 7 bases are shared with TRBD1. CDR3 length equals 14 residues. Germline lookup yields CDR1 SEHNR and CDR2 FQNEAQ (reference sequence). Here the CDR3 DNA reads TGTGCCAGCAGCTTAGGCCAGATGGGGGGACAGCAGTCCTTC. It encodes CASSLGQMGGQQSF.

The J gene is TRBJ2-5, the V gene TRBV29-1; 7 bases match TRBD2. This CDR3 is 13 amino acids long. Germline loops: CDR1 SQVTM, CDR2 ANQGSEA. J was trimmed by 5 bases and V by 3 bases; bases with no gene match: 6. In DNA, the CDR3 is TGCAGCGTTGACGCGGGAGAGGAGGAGACCCAGTACTTC. Translating gives CSVDAGEEETQYF.

The chain joins TRBV5-4 to TRBJ2-7; 7 bases agree with TRBD1. This CDR3 spans 13 amino acids. Germline loops: CDR1 SGHNT, CDR2 YYREEE (reference sequence). The J segment lost 6 bases and the V segment lost 4 bases, leaving 7 bases of the junction unmatched. CDR3 residues: CASSRDRVSEQYF. The DNA for the CDR3 is TGTGCCAGCAGCCGCGACAGGGTGAGCGAGCAGTACTTC.

This clone was seen once. One base separates it from a far larger clone, so it is likely a read error. No conserved phenylalanine or tryptophan is present at the end of the CDR3, so a read error is the likely explanation. The chain carries TRBV4-1 and TRBJ1-4; possible D gene TRBD1, 5 bases. V was shortened by 5 bases and J by 7 bases, with 14 bases between the two germline ends. Germline V gene lookup returns CDR1 MGHRA and CDR2 YSYEKL. The CDR3 length is 14 residues. The CDR3 DNA reads as TGCGCCAGCAGCTTAGGGGCGCAGGGTGAAAAACTGTTTGTT. This encodes CASSLGAQGEKLFV.